The 17 T cell receptor beta chains listed next were all sequenced from one sample in a study of T cells in pancreatic ductal adenocarcinoma. Surgery without prior neoadjuvant therapy was the treatment of the selected pancreatic ductal adenocarcinoma patients. Measured with immunoSEQ multiplex PCR; TCRdb has only the in-frame clones, and not every one. The sample includes about 5,200 clones, roughly 90% seen only once; the top ten take 5.9%. The sequencing input was pancreatic tumor tissue. The receptors originated from a human donor with pancreatic ductal adenocarcinoma.

The chain combines TRBV28 with TRBJ1-5; 7 nucleotides agree with TRBD1. V was pared by 8 bases and J by 4 bases, with 5 bases of the junction left unmatched. Looked up from germline, CDR1 is MDHEN and CDR2 is SYDVKM. The CDR3 spans 13 residues. CDR3 sequence reads: CASLGQQNQPQHF. For the CDR3, the DNA is TGTGCCAGCCTGGGACAGCAAAATCAGCCCCAGCATTTT.

In this sample, this clone turned up once. V gene TRBV7-2 combines with J gene TRBJ2-1, with D hard to call. Trimming pared 8 bases from V and 6 bases from J, leaving 20 bases between. The CDR3 contains 15 residues. The germline CDR1 and CDR2 sequences are SGHTA and FQGNSA. Here the CDR3 reads CASSLRVAVGNEQFF. The CDR3 DNA sequence: TGTGCCAGCTCATTACGTGTGGCTGTGGGCAATGAGCAGTTCTTC.

The genes are TRBV19 and TRBJ1-5; TRBD1 might be the D (6 bases). Germline V gene data show CDR1 as LNHDA and CDR2 as SQIVND (reference sequence). The CDR3 length is 16 residues. The V and J ends lost 7 bases and 0 bases respectively, with 16 bases between them. The CDR3 nucleotides are TGTGCCAGTACCCAGAGGACAGCGTATAGCAATCAGCCCCAGCATTTT. Its protein is CASTQRTAYSNQPQHF.

This clone was picked up a small number of times. The chain uses TRBV4-3 and TRBJ2-2; D ambiguous. This CDR3 is 13 amino acids long. V was pared by 0 bases and J by 9 bases, with 8 bases between. From germline, CDR1 is LGHNA and CDR2 YSLEER. DNA of the CDR3: TGCGCCAGCAGCCAAGACGGTTTCAGGGAGCTGTTTTTT. Residues: CASSQDGFRELFF.

V usage is TRBV28 and J usage is TRBJ1-3; D perhaps matches TRBD1 (5 bases). V gave up 3 bases and J gave up 5 bases, with 14 bases separating them. The CDR3 has 15 residues. The germline V gene has CDR1 MDHEN and CDR2 SYDVKM. CDR3 nucleotide sequence: TGTGCCAGCAGTTTCGGGGGGTTAGGAAGAAACACCATATATTTT. Amino acid sequence: CASSFGGLGRNTIYF.

The chain carries TRBV9 and TRBJ2-3; the D gene is possibly TRBD2 (6 bases). Germline CDR1 and CDR2: SGDLS and YYNGEE. V lost 4 bases, J lost 2 bases, and 11 bases lay in between. The CDR3 consists of 14 residues. The CDR3: CASSPTGDTDTQYF. CDR3 sequence (DNA): TGTGCCAGCAGCCCGACGGGGGACACAGATACGCAGTATTTT.

The chain combines TRBV2 with TRBJ1-4; TRBD1 matches at 10 bases. This CDR3 comprises 15 residues. Trimming cost V 2 bases and J 4 bases; bases outside gene matches: 1. In germline, CDR1 is SNHLY, CDR2 FYNNEI. CDR3 in DNA: TGTGCCAGCAGTGAACGGGACAGGGGTAATGAAAAACTGTTTTTT. Translating gives CASSERDRGNEKLFF.

The rearrangement joins TRBV7-3 to TRBJ2-2, with D unresolved. Trimming removed 2 bases at V and 5 bases at J, with 6 bases between. The CDR3 spans 13 residues. CDR1 SGHTA and CDR2 FQGTGA come from the germline V gene. The CDR3 is CASSLGGTGELFF. In nucleotides, the CDR3 is TGTGCCAGCAGCTTAGGCGGAACCGGGGAGCTGTTTTTT.

V and J are TRBV6-5 and TRBJ2-1, with a possible D match to TRBD2 (6 bases). There are 12 residues in the CDR3. Germline lookup yields CDR1 MNHEY and CDR2 SVGAGI. V lost 5 bases, J lost 4 bases, and 6 bases lay in between. This chain's CDR3 is CASSGGYNEQFF. CDR3 in DNA: TGTGCCAGCAGTGGAGGGTACAATGAGCAGTTCTTC.

This chain connects TRBV5-4 to TRBJ1-2; perhaps TRBD1 as D (5 bases). The V end lost 5 bases, the J end lost 3 bases, and 20 bases lay between the germline ends. Germline-derived CDR1 and CDR2 are SGHNT and YYREEE (reference sequence). This CDR3 has 16 amino acids. The CDR3 DNA sequence: TGTGCCAGCAGTCCATTAAGGGTGCGGGGGGACTATGGCTACACCTTC. Translated: CASSPLRVRGDYGYTF.

The chain couples TRBV7-9 to TRBJ1-4; 9 nucleotides agree with TRBD1. The junction had 3 bases not matched to a gene; V was cut back by 4 bases and J by 6 bases. This CDR3 has 14 residues. Germline CDR1 SEHNR, CDR2 FQNEAQ (reference sequence). The CDR3 reads CASSSDRGYEKLFF. The CDR3 bases are TGTGCCAGCAGCTCGGACAGGGGATATGAAAAACTGTTTTTT.

The chain employs TRBV4-2 and TRBJ2-2, with 8 positions matching TRBD2. Unmatched junction bases numbered 8, after V lost 0 bases and J lost 5 bases. The CDR3 contains 17 residues. Germline V gene data show CDR1 as LGHNA and CDR2 as YNFKEQ. CDR3 residues: CASSQELAGSFTGELFF. In nucleotides, the CDR3 is TGTGCCAGCAGCCAAGAGTTAGCGGGATCTTTTACCGGGGAGCTGTTTTTT.

The chain recombines TRBV7-8 with TRBJ1-5; 7 bases map to TRBD1. The CDR3 has 15 residues. Losses at the gene ends were 1 base for V and 2 bases for J; bases not matched to a gene: 2. CDR1 is SGHVS and CDR2 is FQNEAQ in the germline V gene. CDR3: CASSLVGTGNQPQHF. The CDR3 DNA reads TGTGCCAGCAGCTTAGTAGGGACAGGCAATCAGCCCCAGCATTTT.

The rearrangement links TRBV28 to TRBJ1-5; D perhaps matches TRBD1 (6 bases). V lost 5 bases, J lost 3 bases, and 17 bases lay in between. The CDR3 extends over 16 amino acids. CDR1 MDHEN and CDR2 SYDVKM come from the germline V gene. Here the CDR3 reads CASSPLLRDNNQPQHF. The CDR3 region has the DNA TGTGCCAGCAGTCCCCTCCTCCGGGACAACAATCAGCCCCAGCATTTT.

The V gene is TRBV19, the J gene TRBJ2-5, with D perhaps TRBD1 (6 bases). Trimming removed 8 bases from V and 3 bases from J, with 10 bases in between. In germline, CDR1 is LNHDA, CDR2 SQIVND (reference sequence). CDR3 length: 12 residues. The CDR3 is CASRDIKETQYF. The CDR3 nucleotides read TGTGCCAGTCGGGACATTAAAGAGACCCAGTACTTC.

The chain is built from TRBV2 and TRBJ1-6; D perhaps matches TRBD1 (5 bases). The CDR3 contains 16 residues. Trimming shortened V by 2 bases and J by 6 bases, and 14 bases separated the two germline ends. The germline V gene has CDR1 SNHLY and CDR2 FYNNEI. CDR3 nucleotide sequence: TGTGCCAGCAGTGAATTAGCCGCGGGGGTTAATTCACCCCTCCACTTT. Its protein is CASSELAAGVNSPLHF.

This sequence joins TRBV9 and TRBJ1-2; D is uncertain. CDR3 length equals 13 residues. The germline V gene has CDR1 SGDLS and CDR2 YYNGEE. Trimming pared 0 bases from V and 4 bases from J, leaving 7 bases between. In DNA, the CDR3 is TGTGCCAGCAGCGTAGGGCAGAGCTATGGCTACACCTTC. Translation: CASSVGQSYGYTF.